This T cell receptor beta chain was obtained from a study of blood T cells in healthy people across ages. This clonotype was seen repeatedly, ten times or more. Germline CDR1 MNHEY, CDR2 SVGAGI. With 6 bases removed from V and 1 base from J, the gap between germline ends came to 12 bases. The CDR3 extends over 14 amino acids. Samples had at least 7 million PBMCs isolated from them. A sample-barcoded 5' primer and a J-beta primer mix were used in a second PCR of roughly 6 to 11 cycles. TCRdb ran MiXCR on the 5' RACE reads and lists one entry per CDR3 protein. Of 650,000 to 1,000,000 distinct CDR3 sequences in the sample, about 36% were seen once.

The sequence came from a man aged 18 to 30 in good health. Specimen: blood. V and J are TRBV6-5 and TRBJ1-2; perhaps TRBD1 as D (6 bases). For the CDR3, the DNA is TGTGCCAGCAGCCGGGACATGAGTAACTATGGCTACACCTTC. Translating gives CASSRDMSNYGYTF.